The clone carrying this T cell receptor beta chain came up a few times. This CDR3 has 14 amino acids. From germline, CDR1 is SEHNR and CDR2 FQNEAQ (reference sequence). Trimming at V came to 5 bases and at J to 3 bases, leaving 4 bases not matched to a gene. The record originates from a study of T-cell memory formation after mild COVID-19. TCRdb reanalysed the 5' RACE reads using MiXCR and keeps one entry per CDR3 protein. The sample includes some 50,000 distinct CDR3 sequences, less than 35% of them seen just once. The source is a man between 18 and 35 years old who had mild COVID-19 (a few samples of this study predate the infection). Cell type and time point are not known. This rearrangement joins TRBV7-9 to TRBJ2-5, with 9 bases identical to TRBD2. Sequencing input: PBMCs or a T cell subset sorted from them (not recorded which). CDR3 region: CASSLSGGEETQYF. The DNA for the CDR3 is TGTGCCAGCAGCCTTAGCGGGGGCGAAGAGACCCAGTACTTC.